The 10 T cell receptor beta chains below all came from one sample that was sequenced in a study of T-cell reconstitution after alpha-beta-depleted transplantation in children. Construction of the TCRbeta library involved unique molecular identifiers. TCRdb re-called the PCR reads through MiXCR, storing one row per CDR3 protein. The table includes some 120,000 distinct CDR3 sequences, roughly 10% detected once. The sequenced sample was PBMCs, mostly from graft donor cells, obtained 180 days after TCRalphabeta/CD19-depleted stem cell transplant. The receptor set was obtained from a girl under three years old who had a stem cell transplant for combined immunodeficiency, so the T cells may come from the graft donor.

This clonotype has at least ten counts. The chain couples TRBV9 to TRBJ2-3, with TRBD1 as a possible D gene (5 bases). This CDR3 has 13 amino acids. The V end was cut by 6 bases, the J end by 1 base, with 9 bases between. The germline CDR1 and CDR2 sequences are SGDLS and YYNGEE. The CDR3 DNA reads as TGTGCCAGCAACCTAGGGGGCACAGATACGCAGTATTTT. Its protein is CASNLGGTDTQYF.

A few counts support this clonotype. The genes are TRBV5-1 and TRBJ2-6, with TRBD2 as a possible D gene (7 bases). From germline, CDR1 is SGHRS and CDR2 YFSETQ. The CDR3 covers 16 residues. V lost 6 bases to trimming and J lost 4 bases, with 17 bases between them. The CDR3 DNA is TGCGCCAGCACCTTTGGGGGGGGCATCGGGGCCAACGTCCTGACTTTC. Encoded protein: CASTFGGGIGANVLTF. Combining the CDR3 with reference TRBV5-1 and TRBJ2-6 gives the whole variable domain KAGVTQTPRYLIKTRGQQVTLSCSPISGHRSVSWYQQTPGQGLQFLFEYFSETQRNKGNFPGRFSGRQFSNSRSEMNVSTLELGDSALYLCASTFGGGIGANVLTFGAGSRLTVL.

This clonotype was counted between two and nine times. The chain links TRBV7-9 to TRBJ1-1; 11 nucleotides match TRBD1. The CDR3 extends over 16 amino acids. J was trimmed by 0 bases and V by 4 bases; bases with no gene match: 4. The V gene's germline CDR1 is SEHNR and CDR2 FQNEAQ (reference sequence). CDR3 bases: TGTGCCAGCAGCTCGGACAGGGGGCGAATGAACACTGAAGCTTTCTTT. Protein: CASSSDRGRMNTEAFF.

The gene calls are TRBV5-1 and TRBJ2-2; perhaps TRBD1 as D (6 bases). Germline loops: CDR1 SGHRS, CDR2 YFSETQ. V was cut by 2 bases and J by 3 bases, with 11 bases left in between. The CDR3 has 15 amino acids. CDR3 DNA sequence: TGCGCCAGCAGCTTAAGAGGGGGTTACACCGGGGAGCTGTTTTTT. Amino acid sequence: CASSLRGGYTGELFF.

This clonotype has just a few counts. The chain is built from TRBV5-5 and TRBJ2-1; the D gene could be TRBD1 or TRBD2 (5 bases each). Germline loops: CDR1 SGHKS, CDR2 YYEKEE (reference sequence). CDR3 length: 12 residues. Deletions cut 4 bases from V and 10 bases from J, with 12 bases between. The CDR3, as DNA: TGTGCCAGCAGCCCTGGGACCAGCGAGCAGTTCTTC. Protein: CASSPGTSEQFF.

This clonotype appeared many times. This chain joins TRBV4-3 and TRBJ2-6; 7 bases match TRBD1. The germline V gene has CDR1 LGHNA and CDR2 YSLEER. V lost 0 bases to trimming and J lost 0 bases; unmatched junction nucleotides: 11. The CDR3 totals 20 residues. The CDR3 DNA follows: TGCGCCAGCAGCCAAGAGGCCCCCGGGACAGCTTTCTCTGGGGCCAACGTCCTGACTTTC. Translation gives CASSQEAPGTAFSGANVLTF.

The gene calls are TRBV2 and TRBJ2-1; D unclear. Trimming left V 7 bases short and J 0 bases short, with 10 bases between. Germline V gene data show CDR1 as SNHLY and CDR2 as FYNNEI. The CDR3 consists of 14 residues. The chain's CDR3 is CASKVSSSYNEQFF. DNA of the CDR3: TGTGCCAGCAAAGTGAGTAGCTCCTACAATGAGCAGTTCTTC.

This rearrangement joins TRBV29-1 to TRBJ2-1, with TRBD2 matching 7 bases. V shed 4 bases and J 4 bases; nucleotides not matched to a gene: 7. The CDR3 has 14 amino acids. Germline V lookup: CDR1 SQVTM, CDR2 ANQGSEA. Here the CDR3 reads CSVVIERGYNEQFF. The CDR3 DNA sequence: TGCAGCGTTGTTATCGAGCGGGGTTACAATGAGCAGTTCTTC.

This clonotype was seen ten or more times. The gene calls are TRBV18 and TRBJ2-5; D is possibly TRBD1 (6 bases). The V and J ends lost 4 bases and 0 bases respectively, with 18 bases between them. Germline V CDR1 and CDR2: KGHSH, LQKENI. This CDR3 is 17 amino acids long. CDR3 amino acids: CASSQGGQWMYQETQYF. The CDR3 DNA is TGTGCCAGCTCACAAGGGGGTCAATGGATGTACCAAGAGACCCAGTACTTC.

The chain uses TRBV7-9 and TRBJ2-4; possible D gene TRBD2, 6 bases. The CDR3 length is 14 residues. V was pared by 3 bases and J by 8 bases, with 14 bases between. Germline V gene data show CDR1 as SEHNR and CDR2 as FQNEAQ (reference sequence). CDR3 sequence (DNA): TGTGCCAGCAGCTTGATAGCGGTGGGGGACATTCAGTACTTC. It yields the protein CASSLIAVGDIQYF.